This TCR beta chain was identified in a study of blood T cell repertoires in COVID-19. Study as a whole: The cDNA or gDNA used as material had been derived from T cells, B-cell-depleted T cells, or PBMCs.

CDR3 length: 15 residues. Trimming stripped 7 bases from V and 5 bases from J, with 18 bases between. Germline V CDR1 and CDR2: MDHEN, SYDVKM. Sequenced by immunoSEQ multiplex PCR; TCRdb stores in-frame clones only, minus some. The sample consists of about 240,000 clones, around 85% of them appearing once. The TCR originated in a man in his sixties with acute or convalescent COVID-19. Sequenced input: peripheral blood. This chain connects TRBV28 to TRBJ1-5; a weak D match, TRBD1 (6 bases). CDR3 amino acids: CASTTPAGDYQPQHF. CDR3 bases: TGTGCCAGCACCACCCCGGCAGGGGATTATCAGCCCCAGCATTTT.